This entry concerns a single T cell receptor (beta chain). The antigen is not known. The table came from immunoSEQ multiplex PCR; TCRdb's copy has only in-frame clones and leaves some out. The data contain 470,000 or so clones, more than 65% of them singletons. The sample comes from a study of shared clonotypes between healthy human individuals. Study context: Three men and a couple of women, aged 18 to 49, were donors. Study findings and constraints: Sampling covered nothing but blood. Tissue TCR repertoires likely differ from those found in blood.

V shed 4 bases and J shed 1 base, with 7 bases lying between them. Looked up from germline, CDR1 is SQVTM and CDR2 is ANQGSEA. This CDR3 region has 12 residues. The V and J genes are TRBV29-1 and TRBJ1-1; no firm D call. The TCR originated in a woman in her forties in good health. Some clones in this sample may be carry-over from other donors' samples. The sequenced sample was PBMCs. The CDR3 sequence is CSVGNRNTEAFF. CDR3 nucleotides: TGCAGCGTTGGGAACAGGAACACTGAAGCTTTCTTT.